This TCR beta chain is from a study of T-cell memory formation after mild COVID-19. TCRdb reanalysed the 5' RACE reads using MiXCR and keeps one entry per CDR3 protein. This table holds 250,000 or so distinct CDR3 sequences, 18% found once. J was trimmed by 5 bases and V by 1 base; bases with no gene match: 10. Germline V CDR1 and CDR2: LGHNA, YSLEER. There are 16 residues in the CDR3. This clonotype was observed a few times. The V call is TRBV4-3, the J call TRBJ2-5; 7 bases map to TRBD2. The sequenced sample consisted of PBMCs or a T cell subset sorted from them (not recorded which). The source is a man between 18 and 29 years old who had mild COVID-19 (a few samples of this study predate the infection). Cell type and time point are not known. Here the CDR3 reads CASSQVWAGEFETQYF. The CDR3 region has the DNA TGCGCCAGCAGCCAAGTTTGGGCGGGGGAATTCGAGACCCAGTACTTC.